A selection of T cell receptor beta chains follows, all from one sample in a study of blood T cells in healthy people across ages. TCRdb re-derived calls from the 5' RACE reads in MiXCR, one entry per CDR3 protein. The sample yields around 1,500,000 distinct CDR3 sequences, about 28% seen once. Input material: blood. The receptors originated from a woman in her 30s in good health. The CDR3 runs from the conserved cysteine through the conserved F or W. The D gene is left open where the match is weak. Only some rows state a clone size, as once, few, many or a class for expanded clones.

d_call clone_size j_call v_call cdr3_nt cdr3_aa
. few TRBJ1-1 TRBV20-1 TGCAGTGCTCGGACACCCCGAACCACTGAAGCTTTCTTT CSARTPRTTEAFF
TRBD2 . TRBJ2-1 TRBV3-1 TGTGCCAGCAGCCAAGAGGAGGGACTAGCGGGAAACAATGAGCAGTTCTTC CASSQEEGLAGNNEQFF
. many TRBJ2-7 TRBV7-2 TGTGCCAGCAGCTTAATTACGTCGTGGCAGTACTTC CASSLITSWQYF
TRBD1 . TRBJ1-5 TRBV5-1 TGCGCCAGCAGCCTGGGGACAGGCCCTAGCAATCAGCCCCAGCATTTT CASSLGTGPSNQPQHF
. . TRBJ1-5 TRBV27 TGTGCCGGCAGTGCGGACATGCTCCAGCCCCAGCATTTT CAGSADMLQPQHF
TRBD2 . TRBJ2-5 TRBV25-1 TGTGCCAGCAGTGAACACGGGGGGGAAGAGACCCAGTACTTC CASSEHGGEETQYF
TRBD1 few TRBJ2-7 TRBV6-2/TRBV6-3 TGTGCCAGCGGACAGGCCTCCTACGAGCAGTACTTC CASGQASYEQYF
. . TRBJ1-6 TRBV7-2 TGTGCCAGCAGCTTAGAGTATAAGCCCATCGCCAATTCACCCCTCCACTTT CASSLEYKPIANSPLHF
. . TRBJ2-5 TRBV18 TGTGCCAGCTCGCTGGACAGTTATAAAGAGACCCAGTACTTC CASSLDSYKETQYF
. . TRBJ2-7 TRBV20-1 TGCAGTGCTAGAGCCCCCGGGACGCCCTCCTACGAGCAGTACTTC CSARAPGTPSYEQYF
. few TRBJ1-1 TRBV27 TGTGCCAGCAGTCCCAACTTTGGCACTGAAGCTTTCTTT CASSPNFGTEAFF
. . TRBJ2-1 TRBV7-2 TGTGCCAGCAGCTTACTCGGAGTAAGCAATGAGCAGTTCTTC CASSLLGVSNEQFF
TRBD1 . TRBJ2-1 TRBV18 TGTGCCAGCTCTCGAACCGGGACAGGGACCAATGAGCAGTTCTTC CASSRTGTGTNEQFF
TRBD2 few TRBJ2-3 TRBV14 TGTGCCAGCAGCCAATATCGACTAGCGGGAGGTGATACGCAGTATTTT CASSQYRLAGGDTQYF
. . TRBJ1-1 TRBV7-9 TGTGCCAGCAGCTCCTCCTGGCAAGCTTTCTTT CASSSSWQAFF
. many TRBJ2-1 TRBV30 TGTGCCTGGAGTCTAGCAACCGGGGAGCAGTTCTTC CAWSLATGEQFF
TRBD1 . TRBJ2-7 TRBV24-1 TGTGCCACCAGTGATGGGGCAGGGGGCCTCCTCGAGCAGTACTTC CATSDGAGGLLEQYF
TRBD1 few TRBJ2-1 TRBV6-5 TGTGCCAGCAGGAACCGGGACAGGGCCAACAATGAGCAGTTCTTC CASRNRDRANNEQFF
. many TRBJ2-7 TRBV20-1 TGCAGTGCTAGCCCGGGACCGACTAGATTGAGCTACGAGCAGTACTTC CSASPGPTRLSYEQYF
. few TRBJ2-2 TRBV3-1 TGTGCCAGCAGCCTCCAGGTTTCCGGGGAGCTGTTTTTT CASSLQVSGELFF
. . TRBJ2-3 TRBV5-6 TGTGCCAGCAGCCCACGGAACGAAGATACGCAGTATTTT CASSPRNEDTQYF
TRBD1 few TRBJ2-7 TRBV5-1 TGCGCCAGCAGCATATCCGGAGACAGGGCCTACGAGCAGTACTTC CASSISGDRAYEQYF
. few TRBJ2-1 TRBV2 TGTGCCAGCAGTGAAGTCTTAGGCGGGGAGCAGTTCTTC CASSEVLGGEQFF
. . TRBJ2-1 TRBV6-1 TGTGCCAGCAGGAGGGAGTTCGGCGATGAGCAGTTCTTC CASRREFGDEQFF
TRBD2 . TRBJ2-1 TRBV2 TGTGCCAGCAGTGAACCTTCCGCGGGAGGGGAACTCGATGAGCAGTTCTTC CASSEPSAGGELDEQFF
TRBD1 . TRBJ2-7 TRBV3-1 TGTGCCAGCTCACCGAGCGCCTCTGGCCAGGGGGAGCGGTACTTC CASSPSASGQGERYF
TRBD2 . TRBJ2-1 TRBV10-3 TGTGCCATCAGGCATAGCGGGAGGGCCGGAATTGAGCAGTTCTTC CAIRHSGRAGIEQFF
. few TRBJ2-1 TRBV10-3 TGTGCCATCAGTCCTAGCGAGTACAATGAGCAGTTCTTC CAISPSEYNEQFF
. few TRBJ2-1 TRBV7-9 TGTGCCAGCAGCTTACGTATAGCTGGAAACAATGAGCAGTTCTTC CASSLRIAGNNEQFF
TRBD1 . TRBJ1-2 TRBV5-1 TGCGCCAGCAGCTCGCCGGGACAGGGGTGGAATGGCTACACCTTC CASSSPGQGWNGYTF
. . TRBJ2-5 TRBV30 TGTGCCTGGAGTGCAGGGACTCAACGTGTAGAGACCCAGTACTTC CAWSAGTQRVETQYF
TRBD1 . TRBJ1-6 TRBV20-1 TGCAGTGCCAGTATTGGGACAGGCGTGTCACCCCTCCACTTT CSASIGTGVSPLHF
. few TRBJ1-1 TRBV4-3 TGCGCCAGCAGCCAAGTCTGGGCGGGGGAAGCTTTCTTT CASSQVWAGEAFF
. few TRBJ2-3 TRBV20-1 TGCAGTGCTAGAGATTCTAGGTTTACGCAGTATTTT CSARDSRFTQYF
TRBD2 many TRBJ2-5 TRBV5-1 TGCGCCAGCAGCCCTTGGACTAGCGGGGTACAAGAGACCCAGTACTTC CASSPWTSGVQETQYF
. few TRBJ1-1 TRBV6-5 TGTGCCAGCAGCCCCGGGACACACACTGAAGCTTTCTTT CASSPGTHTEAFF
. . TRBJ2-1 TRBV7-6 TGTGCCAGCAGCTCGGAGGGGAATCCCGGGCTCTCCTACAATGAGCAGTTCTTC CASSSEGNPGLSYNEQFF
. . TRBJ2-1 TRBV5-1 TGCGCCAGCAGCTGGGACGCTAGCTCCTACAATGAGCAGTTCTTC CASSWDASSYNEQFF
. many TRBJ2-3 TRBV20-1 TGCAGTGCCGGCGGGCCGGGACGGACGGCAGATACGCAGTATTTT CSAGGPGRTADTQYF
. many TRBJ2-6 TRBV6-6 TGTGCCAGCAGTTACGGGGCCCCCTCTGGGGCCAACGTCCTGACTTTC CASSYGAPSGANVLTF
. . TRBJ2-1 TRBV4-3 TGCGCCAGCAGCCAAGTCCTTGGGGCTGGCTATGGGGATGAGCAGTTCTTC CASSQVLGAGYGDEQFF
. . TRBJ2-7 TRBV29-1 TGCAGCGTTGTGAGTCCAGGGAGAGTGGCGGGCGAGCAGTACTTC CSVVSPGRVAGEQYF
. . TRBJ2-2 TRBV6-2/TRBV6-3 TGTGCCAGCGATTCGGGGGCGCGCACCGGGGAGCTGTTTTTT CASDSGARTGELFF
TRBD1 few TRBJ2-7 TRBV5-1 TGCGCCAGCAGCCCTGGACAGGGGGGCTCCCGACTAGGGCAGTACTTC CASSPGQGGSRLGQYF